This entry lists 8 T cell receptor beta chains sequenced from one sample in a study of cytomegalovirus exposure and HLA in healthy donors. The study ran its PCR with 60 Vbeta and 13 Jbeta primers. The assay was immunoSEQ multiplex PCR, and TCRdb's table has in-frame clones only and misses some. The data hold 150,000 to 200,000 clones, with approximately 84% observed a single time. The sequencing sample was made of PBMCs. The receptors here all came from a woman in her twenties or thirties in good health and CMV-seropositive.

The chain combines TRBV7-9 with TRBJ2-1, with 10 bases fitting TRBD1. Germline CDR1 and CDR2: SEHNR and FQNEAQ (reference sequence). J was trimmed by 8 bases and V by 6 bases; bases with no gene match: 7. The CDR3 has 14 amino acids. The CDR3 loop reads CASSSDRGLDEQFF. CDR3 coding DNA: TGTGCCAGCAGTTCGGACAGGGGGTTGGATGAGCAGTTCTTC.

The chain combines TRBV5-8 with TRBJ1-1, with TRBD1 as a possible D gene (5 bases). The CDR3 sequence is 13 residues long. The germline CDR1 and CDR2 sequences are SGHTS and YDEGEE. V shed 3 bases and J shed 8 bases, with 14 bases lying between them. CDR3 nucleotides: TGTGCCAGCAGCTGGTCCCAGGGTGCGGAAGCTTTCTTT. Residues: CASSWSQGAEAFF.

In its sample, this clone was seen a few times. The J gene is TRBJ1-4, the V gene TRBV2; D gene unclear. The CDR3 is made up of 16 amino acids. With 3 bases removed from V and 3 bases from J, the gap between germline ends came to 14 bases. Germline CDR1 is SNHLY and CDR2 is FYNNEI. The CDR3 loop is CASSETGVIANEKLFF. CDR3 DNA sequence: TGTGCCAGCAGTGAGACCGGGGTAATTGCTAATGAAAAACTGTTTTTT.

This chain joins TRBV10-3 and TRBJ2-7, with 8 bases identical to TRBD2. Per germline, CDR1 ENHRY and CDR2 SYGVKD. Trimming took 4 bases from V and 4 from J; bases not matched to a gene: 6. The CDR3 is 14 residues long. This CDR3 reads CAISGSGSHYEQYF. CDR3 coding DNA: TGTGCCATCAGTGGGAGCGGGAGCCATTACGAGCAGTACTTC.

The chain couples TRBV15 to TRBJ1-4; D is undetermined. The germline V and J ends were trimmed by 4 bases and 7 bases, with 13 bases remaining between them. The CDR3 loop spans 14 amino acids. Germline CDR1 reads LNHNV; CDR2 reads YYDKDF (reference sequence). CDR3: CATSIGGFGEKLFF. In DNA form, the CDR3 reads TGTGCCACCAGCATAGGAGGATTTGGTGAAAAACTGTTTTTT.

This chain joins TRBV9 and TRBJ2-3, with 11 bases aligning to TRBD2. Germline-derived CDR1 and CDR2 are SGDLS and YYNGEE. The ends lost 5 bases at V and 0 bases at J; junction bases unmatched: 5. The CDR3 sequence is 16 residues long. The CDR3 sequence is CASRRLAGSSTDTQYF. The CDR3 DNA follows: TGTGCCAGCAGGAGACTAGCGGGGTCTAGCACAGATACGCAGTATTTT.

This chain links TRBV7-6 with TRBJ2-1; 7 bases are a match to TRBD2. The CDR3 loop spans 15 amino acids. J gave up 7 bases and V 1 base, and 7 bases lay outside the gene matches. From germline, CDR1 is SGHVS and CDR2 FNYEAQ. The CDR3: CASSLEAGDSNEQFF. The CDR3 DNA reads TGTGCCAGCAGCTTAGAGGCGGGAGATAGTAATGAGCAGTTCTTC.

The gene calls are TRBV7-2 and TRBJ2-3, with 7 bases matching TRBD1. The ends lost 2 bases at V and 2 bases at J; junction bases unmatched: 7. There are 16 residues in the CDR3. CDR1 SGHTA and CDR2 FQGNSA come from the germline V gene. This chain's CDR3 is CASSLRGQLPTDTQYF. As DNA, the CDR3 is TGTGCCAGCAGCTTAAGGGGACAGCTCCCCACAGATACGCAGTATTTT.